Each of the 11 T cell receptor beta chains below was sequenced from the same sample in a study of blood T cell repertoires in COVID-19. Method: immunoSEQ multiplex PCR; TCRdb's copy keeps in-frame clones and lacks some. The sample lists about 320,000 clones; around 90% were seen once. Sequencing was performed on PBMCs or T cells enriched from blood (not recorded which). All receptors derive from a man in his sixties who had recovered from COVID-19.

J is TRBJ1-2 and V is TRBV6-5; D call uncertain. Trimming removed 2 bases from V and 5 bases from J, with 9 bases in between. The germline V gene encodes CDR1 MNHEY and CDR2 SVGAGI. The CDR3 length is 13 residues. CDR3 in DNA: TGTGCCAGCAGTTACACAGACCGATATGGCTACACCTTC. Its translation: CASSYTDRYGYTF.

This clone has a single count. The chain recombines TRBV5-1 with TRBJ2-5; possible D gene TRBD1, 6 bases. The CDR3 loop spans 14 amino acids. With 4 bases removed from V and 2 bases from J, the gap between germline ends came to 12 bases. Per germline, CDR1 SGHRS and CDR2 YFSETQ. The CDR3, as DNA: TGCGCCAGCAGCATAACGGACAGTCAAGAGACCCAGTACTTC. It is translated as CASSITDSQETQYF.

The chain couples TRBV19 to TRBJ1-1; D ambiguous. The CDR3 runs 13 residues. Germline-derived CDR1 and CDR2 are LNHDA and SQIVND (reference sequence). Trimming removed 10 bases at V and 0 bases at J, with 12 bases between. Written as DNA, the CDR3 is TGTGCCACATCCGGGATAATGAACACTGAAGCTTTCTTT. Residues: CATSGIMNTEAFF. Drawing the rest from reference TRBV19 and TRBJ1-1, the complete variable domain is DGGITQSPKYLFRKEGQNVTLSCEQNLNHDAMYWYRQDPGQGLRLIYYSQIVNDFQKGDIAEGYSVSREKKESFPLTVTSAQKNPTAFYLCATSGIMNTEAFFGQGTRLTVV.

A few counts support this clone. This chain uses TRBV5-1 with TRBJ1-1; 7 bases line up with TRBD1. This CDR3 comprises 15 residues. The germline V gene encodes CDR1 SGHRS and CDR2 YFSETQ. V gave up 1 base and J gave up 3 bases; unmatched junction bases: 6. In DNA form, the CDR3 reads TGCGCCAGCAGCTTGCAACAGGGGTCCTACACTGAAGCTTTCTTT. Translated: CASSLQQGSYTEAFF.

This clone has a handful of counts. The V and J genes are TRBV18 and TRBJ1-5; D is unclear. Trimming took off 6 bases at V and 0 bases at J, with 12 bases between the two ends. The CDR3 sequence is 15 residues long. The V gene's germline CDR1 is KGHSH and CDR2 LQKENI. CDR3 in DNA: TGTGCCAGCTCTCGCACAACGAATAGCAATCAGCCCCAGCATTTT. Its translation is CASSRTTNSNQPQHF.

J is TRBJ2-3 and V is TRBV3-1 (or the pseudogene TRBV3-2), with 7 bases matching TRBD2. The CDR3 runs to 19 residues. The germline CDR1 and CDR2 sequences are LGHDT and YNNKEL (reference sequence). J was trimmed by 8 bases and V by 0 bases; bases with no gene match: 20. This CDR3 is CASSQEGTYEGGPRATQYF. CDR3 nucleotide sequence: TGTGCCAGCAGCCAAGAAGGGACCTATGAGGGAGGGCCCCGAGCTACGCAGTATTTT.

The chain couples TRBV6-5 to TRBJ2-7; D is unresolved. In germline, CDR1 is MNHEY, CDR2 SVGAGI. Trimming took 4 bases from V and 6 from J, leaving 7 bases between them. This CDR3 has 11 residues. DNA for the CDR3: TGTGCCAGCAGTTCCGTATCCGAGCAGTACTTC. It yields the protein CASSSVSEQYF.

The CDR3 DNA is TGCGCCAGCAGCCAAGATTTCGTCAGGGTGGAAAAACTGTTTTTT. Translated, it gives CASSQDFVRVEKLFF. The V call is TRBV4-1, the J call TRBJ1-4; the D gene is possibly TRBD1 (5 bases). Germline V gene data show CDR1 as MGHRA and CDR2 as YSYEKL. The CDR3 is 15 residues long. The germline V and J ends were trimmed by 0 bases and 8 bases, with 13 bases remaining between them.

The chain employs TRBV19 and TRBJ2-7; 9 bases are shared with TRBD2. This CDR3 is 16 amino acids long. V was clipped by 5 bases and J by 4 bases; unmatched bases: 12. Germline values: CDR1 LNHDA, CDR2 SQIVND (reference sequence). The CDR3 DNA is TGTGCCAGTAGTTCAATTAGCGGGAGTAGGTCATACGAGCAGTACTTC. Its translation: CASSSISGSRSYEQYF.

CDR3 bases: TGTGCCAGCAGGGGGACAGGGGGTGGCTACACCTTC. Protein sequence: CASRGTGGGYTF. This rearrangement joins TRBV27 to TRBJ1-2; TRBD1 aligns across 11 bases. The J segment lost 7 bases and the V segment lost 6 bases, leaving 1 base of the junction unmatched. The germline CDR1 and CDR2 sequences are MNHEY and SMNVEV (reference sequence). CDR3 length: 12 amino acids.

V is TRBV5-4 and J is TRBJ1-6; D remains ambiguous. Trimming removed 3 bases at V and 12 bases at J, with 10 bases between. The CDR3 extends over 12 amino acids. Germline V lookup: CDR1 SGHNT, CDR2 YYREEE (reference sequence). The CDR3 loop is CASSSRAGPLHF. In nucleotides, the CDR3 is TGTGCCAGCAGCTCACGGGCGGGACCCCTCCACTTT. The full variable domain, in which reference TRBV5-4 and TRBJ1-6 provide the parts outside the CDR3, is ETGVTQSPTHLIKTRGQQVTLRCSSQSGHNTVSWYQQALGQGPQFIFQYYREEENGRGNFPPRFSGLQFPNYSSELNVNALELDDSALYLCASSSRAGPLHFGNGTRLTVT.